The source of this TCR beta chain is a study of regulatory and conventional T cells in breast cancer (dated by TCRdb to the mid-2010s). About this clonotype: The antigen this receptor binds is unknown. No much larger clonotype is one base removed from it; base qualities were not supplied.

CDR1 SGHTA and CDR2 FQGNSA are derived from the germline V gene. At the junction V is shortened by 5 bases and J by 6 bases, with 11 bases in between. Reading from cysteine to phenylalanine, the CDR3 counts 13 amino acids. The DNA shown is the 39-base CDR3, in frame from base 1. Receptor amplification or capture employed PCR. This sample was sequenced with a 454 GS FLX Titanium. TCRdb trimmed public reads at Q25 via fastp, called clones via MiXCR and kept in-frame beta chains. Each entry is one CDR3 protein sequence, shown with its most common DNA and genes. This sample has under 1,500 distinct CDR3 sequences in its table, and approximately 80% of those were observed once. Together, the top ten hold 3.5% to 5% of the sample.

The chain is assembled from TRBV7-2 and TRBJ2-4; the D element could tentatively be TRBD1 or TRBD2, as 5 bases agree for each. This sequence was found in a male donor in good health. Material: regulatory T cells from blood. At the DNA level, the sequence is TGTGCCAGCAGCCCTCGGGGCGGAAACATTCAGTACTTC. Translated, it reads CASSPRGGNIQYF.